Listed below are T cell receptor beta chains from one sample, sequenced in a study of neurological immune-mediated disorders. TCRdb redid the calling of the 5' RACE reads with MiXCR, one entry per CDR3 protein. The sample holds some 60,000 distinct CDR3 sequences; 9.5% to 12% are singletons and the top ten take around 6.7%. The sequenced material came from PBMCs. These receptors originate from a male donor with HTLV-1-associated myelopathy (HAM/TSP). Both conserved end residues are part of each CDR3.

v_call	cdr3_length	j_call	cdr3_aa
TRBV5-6	17	TRBJ1-1	CASSPGGRDPINTGAFF
TRBV20-1	15	TRBJ1-5	CSGVAGEVVRQPQHF
TRBV20-1	14	TRBJ2-7	CSAPGRSTAHEQYF
TRBV5-1	17	TRBJ2-1	CASSLADAGEGYNEQFF
TRBV7-2	16	TRBJ2-2	CASSLPPGTGSGELFF
TRBV20-1	15	TRBJ2-2	CSARRTSGGTGELFF
TRBV6-5	17	TRBJ2-5	CASSYSGLAGYQETQYF
TRBV7-9	16	TRBJ2-7	CASSPWVPSGRSEQYF
TRBV20-1	15	TRBJ2-7	CSARPGVGASYEQYF
TRBV7-9	17	TRBJ1-3	CASSLAQLDFSGNTIYF
TRBV5-1	12	TRBJ1-2	CASSLERGGYTF
TRBV7-2	15	TRBJ1-4	CASSRTGGVGEKLFF
TRBV5-1	15	TRBJ2-1	CASSSKTSVLNEQFF
TRBV4-3	15	TRBJ1-5	CASSPQVSGLQPQHF
TRBV6-5	20	TRBJ2-7	CASSYSIGTSGGKDTYEQYF
TRBV3-2	16	TRBJ2-7	CASSPDRVKSPYEQYF
TRBV28	15	TRBJ2-7	CASSLLTSGAMRQYF
TRBV5-1	14	TRBJ2-5	CASSPRAGTETQYF
TRBV24-1	15	TRBJ2-3	CATSDPKTGKDTQYF
TRBV10-3	12	TRBJ2-7	CAISASGNEQYF
TRBV7-2	15	TRBJ2-2	CASSRQGGNTGELFF
TRBV25-1	19	TRBJ2-7	CASSTAGSARERSPQAEYF
TRBV3-1	15	TRBJ2-1	CASSQVSGGYNEQFF
TRBV6-6	12	TRBJ2-7	CASSYTGYEQYF
TRBV18	18	TRBJ2-2	CASSPGLAGATNTGELFF
TRBV5-1	14	TRBJ1-1	CASSSQGMNTEAFF
TRBV18	18	TRBJ2-4	CASSPLRQGDIAKNIQYF
TRBV7-2	15	TRBJ2-5	CASSPRTSLQETQYF
TRBV24-1	16	TRBJ2-3	CATSDLVSGGADTQYF
TRBV28	13	TRBJ2-7	CASMSEFPYEQYF
TRBV7-3	16	TRBJ2-3	CASSSSAGGSTDTQYF
TRBV15	14	TRBJ2-3	CATSRELLGGTQYF
TRBV20-1	16	TRBJ1-4	CSARGSGAGVNEKLFF
TRBV5-1	14	TRBJ2-7	CASSLDPTAYEQYF
TRBV3-1	15	TRBJ2-1	CASSPTEGKYNEQFF
TRBV5-1	15	TRBJ2-1	CASSVQGAAYYEQFF
TRBV5-1	13	TRBJ2-1	CASSFGTANEQFF
TRBV19	13	TRBJ1-1	CASSVARNTEAFF
TRBV28	18	TRBJ1-2	CASTNSLGQEILVEGYTF
TRBV7-9	11	TRBJ2-2	CASSRRGELFF
TRBV5-5	14	TRBJ2-4	CASSLEVRADIQYF
TRBV5-1	13	TRBJ1-6	CASSLEINSPLHF
TRBV21-1	16	TRBJ2-1	CASHQSRGQPYNEQFF
TRBV5-6	17	TRBJ2-7	CASSLEPTGLRAPEQYF
TRBV9	16	TRBJ1-5	CASSGGTGGLAQPQHF
TRBV9	17	TRBJ2-7	CASSVGDGTAISYEQYF
TRBV20-1	13	TRBJ1-4	CSARTVTNEKLFF
TRBV7-2	14	TRBJ2-5	CASSPQTGRETQYF
TRBV5-1	13	TRBJ1-1	CASSRQPNTEAFF
TRBV20-1	19	TRBJ2-5	CSSTTIAGGRARPQETQYF
TRBV20-1	14	TRBJ1-1	CSASGGQGDTEAFF
TRBV5-1	15	TRBJ2-1	CASSLAAGGQGEQFF
TRBV12-3/TRBV12-4	14	TRBJ2-3	CASIRGRGPGTQYF
TRBV5-1	13	TRBJ2-3	CASSTSGGDTQYF
TRBV7-9	16	TRBJ1-3	CASSLAAGIAGNTIYF